Listed below are T cell receptor beta chains from one sample, sequenced in a study of cytomegalovirus exposure and HLA in healthy donors. Libraries were prepared by immunoSEQ multiplex PCR; TCRdb keeps only in-frame clonotypes and omits some of them. This repertoire shows under 150,000 clones, around 87% found once; its top ten account for around 10%. Sequenced input: PBMCs. The receptors shown here come from a man aged 18 to 29 in good health and CMV-seropositive. Each CDR3 is given with its conserved first and last residue. D genes are given only for firm matches. Clone size is shown for a subset of rows, as once, few, many or a class of expanded clone.

cdr3_aa cdr3_nt v_call d_call clone_size j_call
CATSRGQTNTEAFF TGTGCCACCAGCAGGGGACAGACCAACACTGAAGCTTTCTTT TRBV15 TRBD1 . TRBJ1-1
CASSLWDRAHRYTF TGTGCCAGCAGCTTGTGGGACAGGGCCCACCGCTACACCTTC TRBV5-4 TRBD1 . TRBJ1-2
CASSPLTGGTGELFF TGTGCCAGCAGTCCCCTAACGGGGGGGACCGGGGAGCTGTTTTTT TRBV2 TRBD2 . TRBJ2-2
CASSTKTGGGKNIQYF TGTGCCAGCAGCACAAAGACAGGGGGAGGCAAAAACATTCAGTACTTC TRBV11-3 TRBD1 . TRBJ2-4
CAWEWMGGVNEQYF TGTGCCTGGGAGTGGATGGGGGGAGTAAACGAGCAGTACTTC TRBV30 . . TRBJ2-7
CASADYRGQMDNEQFF TGCGCCAGCGCCGACTACAGGGGCCAAATGGACAATGAGCAGTTCTTC TRBV5-1 TRBD1 . TRBJ2-1
CASSPAPGQGTADTQYF TGTGCCAGCAGCCCCGCCCCGGGACAGGGGACGGCAGATACGCAGTATTTT TRBV13 TRBD1 . TRBJ2-3
CAWNPQGVGTIYF TGTGCCTGGAACCCACAAGGGGTGGGCACCATATATTTT TRBV30 . . TRBJ1-3
CASSPPGRGSTDTQYF TGTGCCAGCTCACCACCTGGGCGGGGGAGCACAGATACGCAGTATTTT TRBV18 TRBD2 . TRBJ2-3
CASSIPGLAAGDTQYF TGTGCCAGTAGTATACCGGGACTAGCGGCAGGAGATACGCAGTATTTT TRBV19 TRBD2 . TRBJ2-3
CASSQDRGYEKLFF TGTGCCAGCAGCCAAGATAGGGGGTACGAAAAACTGTTTTTT TRBV14 . . TRBJ1-4
CASSEETSGTQYF TGTGCCAGCAGTGAAGAGACTTCGGGTACGCAGTATTTT TRBV6-1 . . TRBJ2-3
CSVETDRTYEQYF TGCAGCGTTGAAACAGATCGTACCTACGAGCAGTACTTC TRBV29-1 . . TRBJ2-7
CAIWAGTSVYEQYF TGTGCCATTTGGGCCGGGACTAGCGTCTACGAGCAGTACTTC TRBV10-3 TRBD2 . TRBJ2-7
CASDRGREDGYTF TGTGCCAGCGACAGGGGGCGCGAGGATGGCTACACCTTC TRBV7-9 TRBD1 . TRBJ1-2
CASGLVNSGRAETQYF TGTGCTAGTGGTTTGGTAAATAGCGGGAGGGCGGAGACCCAGTACTTC TRBV12-5 TRBD2 . TRBJ2-5
CASSFGHSYEQYF TGTGCCAGCAGTTTCGGACACTCCTACGAGCAGTACTTC TRBV6-6 . . TRBJ2-7
CASSVSTDTQYF TGTGCCAGCAGTGTCTCGACAGATACGCAGTATTTT TRBV2 . . TRBJ2-3
CASSPLAEGYEKLFF TGTGCCAGCAGCCCACTGGCGGAAGGCTACGAAAAACTGTTTTTT TRBV27 . . TRBJ1-4
CASSLSRGLNTEAFF TGCGCCAGCAGCTTATCCCGGGGATTAAACACTGAAGCTTTCTTT TRBV5-1 . . TRBJ1-1
CASSEFRTRAETQYF TGCGCCAGCAGTGAATTCCGGACAAGGGCAGAGACCCAGTACTTC TRBV10-2 . . TRBJ2-5
CASSPPNEVGETQYF TGTGCCAGCAGCCCCCCGAATGAGGTTGGAGAGACCCAGTACTTC TRBV13 . . TRBJ2-5
CASSLALLRDQPQHF TGTGCCAGCAGCTTGGCCCTCTTACGGGATCAGCCCCAGCATTTT TRBV7-8 . . TRBJ1-5
CASSLTLSGRATDTQYF TGTGCCAGCAGCCTAACTCTTAGCGGGAGGGCTACAGATACGCAGTATTTT TRBV11-2 TRBD2 . TRBJ2-3
CASSLSGGSYNEQFF TGTGCCAGCAGTTTATCGGGGGGCTCCTACAATGAGCAGTTCTTC TRBV27 . . TRBJ2-1
CASSLAAGGLDEQYF TGTGCCAGCAGCTTAGCGGCGGGGGGTCTCGACGAGCAGTACTTC TRBV7-6 TRBD2 . TRBJ2-7
CASSVARYNEQFF TGTGCCAGCAGCGTAGCCAGGTACAATGAGCAGTTCTTC TRBV9 . . TRBJ2-1
CASSLARSGRAGETQYF TGTGCCAGCAGTTTAGCCCGGAGCGGGAGGGCCGGAGAGACCCAGTACTTC TRBV27 TRBD2 . TRBJ2-5
CASTTGNQPQHF TGTGCCAGCACCACAGGGAATCAGCCCCAGCATTTT TRBV7-9 . once TRBJ1-5
CASTTLGGNQETQYF TGTGCCAGCACCACCCTCGGGGGTAACCAAGAGACCCAGTACTTC TRBV7-2 . . TRBJ2-5